This note documents a single T cell receptor (beta chain) sequence. V was clipped by 0 bases and J by 6 bases, with 8 bases between them. The V gene's germline CDR1 is KGHSH and CDR2 LQKENI. This CDR3 has 14 amino acids. Assay used: immunoSEQ multiplex PCR; TCRdb lists only in-frame clones, some missing. This table holds roughly 450,000 clones, 80% to 95% found once. The sample belongs to a study of control samples from healthy donors and cancer patients. This chain connects TRBV18 to TRBJ2-2; D gene unclear. The sequence came from a man aged 35 to 55 with head and neck cancer. Sequencing input: PBMCs. CDR3 nucleotide sequence: TGTGCCAGCTCACCACCGGCAGTTCCCGGGGAGCTGTTTTTT. Translated, it gives CASSPPAVPGELFF.